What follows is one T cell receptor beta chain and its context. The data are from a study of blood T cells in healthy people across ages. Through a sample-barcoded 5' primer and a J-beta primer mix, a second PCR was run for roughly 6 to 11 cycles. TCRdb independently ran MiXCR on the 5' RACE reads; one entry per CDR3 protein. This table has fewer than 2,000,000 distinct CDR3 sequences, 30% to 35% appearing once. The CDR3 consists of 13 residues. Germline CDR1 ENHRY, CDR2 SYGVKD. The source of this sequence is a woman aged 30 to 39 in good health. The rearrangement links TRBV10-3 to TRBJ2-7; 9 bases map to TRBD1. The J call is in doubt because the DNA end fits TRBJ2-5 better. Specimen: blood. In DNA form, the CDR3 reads TGTGCCATCAGGGTGGGACAGGGAGAGACCCAGTACTTC. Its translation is CAIRVGQGETQYF.